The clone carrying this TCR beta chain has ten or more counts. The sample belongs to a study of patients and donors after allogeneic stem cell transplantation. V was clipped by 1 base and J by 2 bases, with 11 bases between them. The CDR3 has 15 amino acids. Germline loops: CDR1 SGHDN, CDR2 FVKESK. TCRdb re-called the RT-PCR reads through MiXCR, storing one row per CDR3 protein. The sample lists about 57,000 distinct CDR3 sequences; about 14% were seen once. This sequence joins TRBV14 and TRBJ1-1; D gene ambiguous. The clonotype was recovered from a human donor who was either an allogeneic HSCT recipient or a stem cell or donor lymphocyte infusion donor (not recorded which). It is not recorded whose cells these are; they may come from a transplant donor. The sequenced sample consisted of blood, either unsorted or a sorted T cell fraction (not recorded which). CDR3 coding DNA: TGTGCCAGCAGCCAAGGGCTGGGGTTAAACACTGAAGCTTTCTTT. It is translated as CASSQGLGLNTEAFF.